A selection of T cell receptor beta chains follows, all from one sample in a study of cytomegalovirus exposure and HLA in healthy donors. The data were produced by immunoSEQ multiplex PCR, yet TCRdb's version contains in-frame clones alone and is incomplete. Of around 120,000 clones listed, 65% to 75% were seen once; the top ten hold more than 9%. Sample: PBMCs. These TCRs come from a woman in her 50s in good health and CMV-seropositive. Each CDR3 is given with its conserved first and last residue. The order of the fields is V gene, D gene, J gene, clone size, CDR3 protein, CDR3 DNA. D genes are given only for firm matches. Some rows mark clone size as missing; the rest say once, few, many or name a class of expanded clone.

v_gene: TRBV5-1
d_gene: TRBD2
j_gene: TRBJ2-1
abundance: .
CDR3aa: CASSSTGLAGGRGYNEQFF
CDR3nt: TGCGCCAGCAGCTCGACTGGACTAGCGGGGGGGCGGGGCTACAATGAGCAGTTCTTC

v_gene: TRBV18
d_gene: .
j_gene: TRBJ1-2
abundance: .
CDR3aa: CASSPGPGSYTF
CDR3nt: TGTGCCAGCTCCCCTGGCCCGGGGAGCTACACCTTC

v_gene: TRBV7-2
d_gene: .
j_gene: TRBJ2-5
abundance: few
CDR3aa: CASGARKETQYF
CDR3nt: TGTGCCAGCGGGGCCCGGAAAGAGACCCAGTACTTC

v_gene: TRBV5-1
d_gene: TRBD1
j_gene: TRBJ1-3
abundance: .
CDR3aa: CASSRSWTGDGNTIYF
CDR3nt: TGCGCCAGCAGCCGCTCTTGGACAGGGGATGGAAACACCATATATTTT

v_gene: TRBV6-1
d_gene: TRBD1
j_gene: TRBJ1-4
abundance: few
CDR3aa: CASSIQDRTNEKLFF
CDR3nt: TGTGCCAGCAGCATCCAGGACAGGACTAATGAAAAACTGTTTTTT

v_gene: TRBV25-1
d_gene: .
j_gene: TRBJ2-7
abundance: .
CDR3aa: CASSESYRGALDEQYF
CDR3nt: TGTGCCAGCAGTGAAAGTTATCGGGGGGCATTGGACGAGCAGTACTTC

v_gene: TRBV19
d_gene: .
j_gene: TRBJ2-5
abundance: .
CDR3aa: CASSHPQGETQYF
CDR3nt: TGTGCCAGTAGTCACCCCCAGGGGGAGACCCAGTACTTC

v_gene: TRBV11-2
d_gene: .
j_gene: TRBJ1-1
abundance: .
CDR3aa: CASGVGGNTEAFF
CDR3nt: TGTGCCAGCGGGGTCGGGGGGAACACTGAAGCTTTCTTT

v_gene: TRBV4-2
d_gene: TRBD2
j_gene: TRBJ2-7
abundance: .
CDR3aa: CASSQPDLSGRASYEQYF
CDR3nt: TGTGCCAGCAGCCAACCCGACCTTAGCGGGAGGGCCTCCTACGAGCAGTACTTC

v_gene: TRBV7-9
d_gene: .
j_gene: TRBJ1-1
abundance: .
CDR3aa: CASSPRTEMNTEAFF
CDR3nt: TGTGCCAGCAGCCCTAGGACTGAGATGAACACTGAAGCTTTCTTT

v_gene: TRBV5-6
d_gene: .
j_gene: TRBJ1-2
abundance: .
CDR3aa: CASSRDWTEPYGYTF
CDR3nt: TGTGCCAGCAGTCGCGATTGGACAGAACCTTATGGCTACACCTTC

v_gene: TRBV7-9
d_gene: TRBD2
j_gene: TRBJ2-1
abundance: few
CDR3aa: CASSSVLTSGGYNEQFF
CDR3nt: TGTGCCAGCAGCTCCGTCCTGACTAGCGGGGGATACAATGAGCAGTTCTTC

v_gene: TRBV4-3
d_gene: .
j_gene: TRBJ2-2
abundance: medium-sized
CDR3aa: CASSPLIGGAGELFF
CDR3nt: TGCGCCAGCAGCCCCCTGATAGGGGGGGCCGGGGAGCTGTTTTTT

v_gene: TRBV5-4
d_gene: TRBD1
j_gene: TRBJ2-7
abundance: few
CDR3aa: CASSFQGAASQSSYEQYF
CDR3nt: TGTGCCAGCAGCTTCCAGGGGGCGGCATCCCAAAGCTCCTACGAGCAGTACTTC

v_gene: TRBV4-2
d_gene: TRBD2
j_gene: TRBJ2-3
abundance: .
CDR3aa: CASSRRDGGASDTQYF
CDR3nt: TGTGCCAGCAGCAGAAGAGACGGGGGGGCATCGGATACGCAGTATTTT